The 29 T cell receptor beta chains below all came from one sample that was sequenced in a study of T cells after yellow fever vaccination. MiXCR, run by TCRdb on the 5' RACE reads, gives a single entry per CDR3 protein. The profile shows 200,000 or so distinct CDR3 sequences, roughly 6.8% of them singletons. Sequences were derived from CD4+ T cells sorted from PBMCs, sampled on the day of the yellow fever booster vaccination. These TCRs come from a man aged 25 to 40 who received the YFV17D yellow fever vaccine.

This clonotype was observed a few times. The chain is built from TRBV7-9 and TRBJ1-1; tentatively, D is TRBD1 (6 bases). With 0 bases removed from V and 0 bases from J, the gap between germline ends came to 11 bases. The germline V gene has CDR1 SEHNR and CDR2 FQNEAQ (reference sequence). This CDR3 has 16 residues. Written as DNA, the CDR3 is TGTGCCAGCAGCTTAGCGGGCACAGGGCTGAACACTGAAGCTTTCTTT. Protein sequence: CASSLAGTGLNTEAFF. Full variable domain (remainder filled in from reference TRBV7-9 and TRBJ1-1): DTGVSQNPRHKITKRGQNVTFRCDPISEHNRLYWYRQTLGQGPEFLTYFQNEAQLEKSRLLSDRFSAERPKGSFSTLEIQRTEQGDSAMYLCASSLAGTGLNTEAFFGQGTRLTVV.

The CDR3 region is CACCWTGGSYNEQFF. CDR3 nucleotides: TGTGCCTGCTGTTGGACAGGGGGCTCCTACAATGAGCAGTTCTTC. The V call is TRBV3-1, the J call TRBJ2-1; 10 bases line up with TRBD1. CDR1 LGHDT and CDR2 YNNKEL come from the germline V gene (reference sequence). After removal of 11 bases from V and 0 bases from J, the junction contained 7 bases not matched to a gene. The CDR3 contains 15 residues.

This clonotype came up many times. The chain employs TRBV18 and TRBJ2-7; 11 bases are shared with TRBD2. CDR3 length: 15 residues. After removal of 4 bases from V and 2 bases from J, the junction contained 4 bases not matched to a gene. CDR1 and CDR2 from the germline V gene are KGHSH and LQKENI. CDR3 nucleotides: TGTGCCAGCTCACTGGGACTAGCGGAAGCCTACGAGCAGTACTTC. Protein: CASSLGLAEAYEQYF.

The chain employs TRBV12-3 or TRBV12-4 and TRBJ2-7; no clear D gene. V was shortened by 2 bases and J by 5 bases, with 4 bases between the two germline ends. This CDR3 spans 11 amino acids. The CDR3 loop is CASSLIDEQYF. In DNA, the CDR3 is TGTGCCAGCAGTTTAATAGACGAGCAGTACTTC.

The chain joins TRBV20-1 to TRBJ2-7; 12 bases are shared with TRBD2. The CDR3 is 14 residues long. Germline values: CDR1 DFQATT, CDR2 SNEGSKA (reference sequence). The V segment lost 5 bases and the J segment 5 bases; nucleotides outside the gene matches: 7. The CDR3 coding sequence is TGCAGTGCTGTGACTAGCGGGAGACTAGACGAGCAGTACTTC. It yields the protein CSAVTSGRLDEQYF.

The V and J genes are TRBV6-5 and TRBJ1-1; weak D call: TRBD1 (5 bases). Trimming left V 2 bases short and J 3 bases short, with 7 bases between. The CDR3 totals 13 residues. From germline, CDR1 is MNHEY and CDR2 SVGAGI. CDR3 loop: CASSYGDHTEAFF. The CDR3 coding sequence is TGTGCCAGCAGTTACGGGGACCACACTGAAGCTTTCTTT.

This clonotype has at least ten counts. The rearrangement joins TRBV20-1 to TRBJ2-7; perhaps TRBD1 as D (6 bases). Germline V gives CDR1 DFQATT, CDR2 SNEGSKA (reference sequence). V was clipped by 6 bases and J by 0 bases, with 15 bases between them. The CDR3 is 14 amino acids. The CDR3 loop reads CSALPGGSSYEQYF. The CDR3 coding sequence is TGCAGTGCACTGCCTGGGGGCAGCTCCTACGAGCAGTACTTC.

This clonotype was seen a few times. The chain has TRBV6-5 and TRBJ2-2; 7 bases are shared with TRBD1. This CDR3 comprises 14 residues. V was pared by 5 bases and J by 7 bases, with 7 bases of the junction left unmatched. Per the germline V gene, CDR1 is MNHEY and CDR2 is SVGAGI. DNA for the CDR3: TGTGCCAGCAGTAATCGACAGGGTATCGGGGAGCTGTTTTTT. This gives the protein CASSNRQGIGELFF.

In its sample, this clonotype was seen a few times. The chain couples TRBV24-1 to TRBJ2-5; D gene uncertain. V dropped 7 bases and J dropped 2 bases, with 4 bases sitting between them. This CDR3 comprises 11 residues. Per germline, CDR1 KGHDR and CDR2 SFDVKD. The CDR3, as DNA: TGTGCCACCAGCCGTCAAGAGACCCAGTACTTC. This encodes CATSRQETQYF.

The chain uses TRBV6-5 and TRBJ2-3; TRBD1 might be the D (6 bases). Per the germline V gene, CDR1 is MNHEY and CDR2 is SVGAGI. The CDR3 spans 15 residues. Trimming took 4 bases from V and 0 from J, leaving 11 bases between them. The DNA for the CDR3 is TGTGCCAGCAGTTCCAACGGACAGAGCACAGATACGCAGTATTTT. It encodes CASSSNGQSTDTQYF.

This clonotype was detected ten times or more. V gene TRBV5-1 combines with J gene TRBJ2-5; 7 bases align to TRBD1. The CDR3 contains 16 residues. Germline CDR1 SGHRS, CDR2 YFSETQ. The trim removed 0 bases at V and 5 bases at J, leaving 10 bases unmatched. The CDR3 is CASSLALGTGVETQYF. In DNA, the CDR3 is TGCGCCAGCAGCTTGGCCTTGGGAACAGGGGTTGAGACCCAGTACTTC. Supplemented by reference TRBV5-1 and TRBJ2-5, the full variable domain reads KAGVTQTPRYLIKTRGQQVTLSCSPISGHRSVSWYQQTPGQGLQFLFEYFSETQRNKGNFPGRFSGRQFSNSRSEMNVSTLELGDSALYLCASSLALGTGVETQYFGPGTRLLVL.

The chain recombines TRBV4-3 with TRBJ2-7; D is unclear. The CDR3 runs 13 residues. The germline gives CDR1 LGHNA, CDR2 YSLEER. Between the trimmed V and J ends, which lost 0 bases and 4 bases, there was a span of 7 bases. The CDR3: CASSQDQQYEQYF. The CDR3 coding sequence is TGCGCCAGCAGCCAAGATCAACAGTACGAGCAGTACTTC.

This clonotype was picked up many times. This CDR3 is CAISTQGAGDTQYF. Here the CDR3 DNA reads TGTGCCATCAGTACACAGGGGGCGGGTGATACGCAGTATTTT. This sequence joins TRBV10-3 and TRBJ2-3, with 9 bases aligning to TRBD1. After removal of 5 bases from V and 6 bases from J, the junction contained 6 bases not matched to a gene. Germline V gives CDR1 ENHRY, CDR2 SYGVKD. CDR3 length: 14 amino acids.

This clonotype was seen ten or more times. The gene calls are TRBV20-1 and TRBJ1-1; D is undetermined. This CDR3 region has 14 residues. Germline values: CDR1 DFQATT, CDR2 SNEGSKA (reference sequence). The ends were cut back, 6 bases at V and 1 base at J, with 15 bases in the middle. For the CDR3, the DNA is TGCAGTGCGCCTCGGGGAAATAGGAACACTGAAGCTTTCTTT. This translates into CSAPRGNRNTEAFF.

This chain uses TRBV20-1 with TRBJ2-5; 13 bases match TRBD2. Germline trimming cut 3 bases from V and 2 bases from J; bases unmatched to any gene: 3. CDR3 length: 15 amino acids. CDR1 and CDR2 from the germline V gene are DFQATT and SNEGSKA (reference sequence). The CDR3 DNA reads as TGCAGTGCTAGGGGACTAGCGGGGTTTCAAGAGACCCAGTACTTC. Residues: CSARGLAGFQETQYF.

The genes are TRBV20-1 and TRBJ2-4; 10 nucleotides agree with TRBD1. Germline CDR1 and CDR2: DFQATT and SNEGSKA (reference sequence). The CDR3 consists of 19 residues. The V segment lost 1 base and the J segment 0 bases; nucleotides outside the gene matches: 12. The CDR3 DNA reads TGCAGTGCTAGAGTGATCCCGGGACAGGGGAACGAAGCCAAAAACATTCAGTACTTC. Translation: CSARVIPGQGNEAKNIQYF.

This clonotype showed up many times. The V gene is TRBV28, the J gene TRBJ1-2; TRBD1 matches at 10 bases. This CDR3 has 14 amino acids. Germline V CDR1 and CDR2: MDHEN, SYDVKM. Trimming at V came to 4 bases and at J to 13 bases, leaving 12 bases not matched to a gene. The CDR3 spells CASSSPTGGLSFTF. The CDR3 bases are TGTGCCAGCAGTTCCCCGACAGGGGGCCTAAGTTTCACCTTC.

V gene TRBV7-6 combines with J gene TRBJ2-5; D unclear. Between the trimmed V and J ends, which lost 0 bases and 5 bases, there was a span of 7 bases. Germline CDR1 and CDR2: SGHVS and FNYEAQ. The CDR3 covers 13 residues. CDR3 amino acids: CASSLANRETQYF. CDR3 DNA: TGTGCCAGCAGCTTAGCGAATAGGGAGACCCAGTACTTC.

This chain links TRBV9 with TRBJ2-3; D is ambiguous. Per germline, CDR1 SGDLS and CDR2 YYNGEE. Trimming cost V 1 base and J 1 base, with 16 bases left between them. There are 17 residues in the CDR3. This chain's CDR3 is CASSVHPASGGTDTQYF. The CDR3 DNA reads TGTGCCAGCAGCGTACACCCCGCTTCGGGCGGCACAGATACGCAGTATTTT. The full variable domain, its missing parts supplied by reference TRBV9 and TRBJ2-3, is DSGVTQTPKHLITATGQRVTLRCSPRSGDLSVYWYQQSLDQGLQFLIQYYNGEERAKGNILERFSAQQFPDLHSELNLSSLELGDSALYFCASSVHPASGGTDTQYFGPGTRLTVL.

V and J are TRBV9 and TRBJ1-1; TRBD1 matches 10 bases. V was pared by 3 bases and J by 3 bases, with 5 bases of the junction left unmatched. Looked up from germline, CDR1 is SGDLS and CDR2 is YYNGEE. The CDR3 covers 15 residues. The chain's CDR3 is CASSAGTGEDTEAFF. In nucleotides, the CDR3 is TGTGCCAGCAGCGCCGGGACAGGGGAGGACACTGAAGCTTTCTTT.

In this sample, this clonotype turned up many times. This rearrangement joins TRBV29-1 to TRBJ1-2; D call uncertain. The germline gives CDR1 SQVTM, CDR2 ANQGSEA. V was clipped by 8 bases and J by 5 bases, with 15 bases between them. This CDR3 spans 12 amino acids. CDR3 bases: TGCAGCTGCCGAGGAGGAGGGTATGGCTACACCTTC. This encodes CSCRGGGYGYTF.

This clonotype was detected only a few times. V gene TRBV7-2 combines with J gene TRBJ2-1; D not resolved. The CDR3 extends over 16 amino acids. V lost 0 bases and J 6 bases, leaving 15 bases between the germline ends. Germline V gene data show CDR1 as SGHTA and CDR2 as FQGNSA. The CDR3, as DNA: TGTGCCAGCAGCTTAGCTTCCACTTCGGGTTCCAATGAGCAGTTCTTC. The encoded protein is CASSLASTSGSNEQFF. The full variable domain, in which reference TRBV7-2 and TRBJ2-1 provide the parts outside the CDR3, is GAGVSQSPSNKVTEKGKDVELRCDPISGHTALYWYRQSLGQGLEFLIYFQGNSAPDKSGLPSDRFSAERTGGSVSTLTIQRTQQEDSAVYLCASSLASTSGSNEQFFGPGTRLTVL.

V gene TRBV28 combines with J gene TRBJ2-7; 7 nucleotides agree with TRBD2. The CDR3 length is 15 residues. V gave up 7 bases and J gave up 0 bases; unmatched junction bases: 9. The germline CDR1 and CDR2 sequences are MDHEN and SYDVKM. The CDR3 loop reads CASTKGRESSYEQYF. CDR3 coding DNA: TGTGCCAGCACCAAGGGGAGGGAGAGCTCCTACGAGCAGTACTTC.

This chain connects TRBV7-9 to TRBJ1-1; D gene ambiguous. The CDR3 is made up of 12 amino acids. Looked up from germline, CDR1 is SEHNR and CDR2 is FQNEAQ (reference sequence). Trimming removed 3 bases at V and 7 bases at J, with 9 bases between. CDR3 sequence (DNA): TGTGCCAGCAGCTTCCTGGGCCGTGAAGCTTTCTTT. Translating gives CASSFLGREAFF.

This clonotype was detected a few times. The CDR3 DNA reads TGTGCCAGTAGTATCTCGTCTAGCGGCTACAATGAGCAGTTCTTC. Its protein product is CASSISSSGYNEQFF. The V and J genes are TRBV19 and TRBJ2-1; 7 nucleotides line up with TRBD2. The CDR3 is 15 amino acids. With V trimmed by 3 bases and J by 3 bases, 5 bases remained unmatched. The germline CDR1 and CDR2 sequences are LNHDA and SQIVND (reference sequence).

In its sample, this clonotype was seen a few times. V and J are TRBV5-1 and TRBJ2-7, with 13 bases that match TRBD2. The CDR3 is 16 residues long. V lost 3 bases, J lost 1 base, and 4 bases stayed unmatched. Looked up from germline, CDR1 is SGHRS and CDR2 is YFSETQ. CDR3 residues: CASSSRGLAGSYEQYF. DNA of the CDR3: TGCGCCAGCAGCTCCCGGGGACTAGCGGGATCCTACGAGCAGTACTTC.

Points on this clonotype: A read error may be the cause here, since a much bigger clone is one base away. The chain combines TRBV7-2 with TRBJ2-7; possibly TRBD2 for D (5 bases). Germline CDR1 SGHTA, CDR2 FQGNSA. V was trimmed by 2 bases and J by 5 bases, leaving 16 bases between them. The CDR3 runs to 15 residues. CDR3 residues: CASSLRRAVENEQYF. CDR3 DNA: TGTGCCAGCAGCTTAAGGCGGGCTGTGGAGAACGAGCAGTACTTC. Looking up the rest from reference TRBV7-2 and TRBJ2-7 gives the full variable domain: GAGVSQSPSNKVTEKGKDVELRCDPISGHTALYWYRQSLGQGLEFLIYFQGNSAPDKSGLPSDRFSAERTGGSVSTLTIQRTQQEDSAVYLCASSLRRAVENEQYFGPGTRLTVT.

This clonotype was found many times. The gene calls are TRBV5-1 and TRBJ2-6; D unclear. The V gene lost 0 bases and the J gene lost 2 bases, with 9 bases spanning the gap. In germline, CDR1 is SGHRS, CDR2 YFSETQ. This CDR3 is 16 amino acids long. Written as DNA, the CDR3 is TGCGCCAGCAGCTTGGGGCCTCTAGCTGGGGCCAACGTCCTGACTTTC. Translating gives CASSLGPLAGANVLTF.

V and J are TRBV20-1 and TRBJ2-5; no clear D. CDR1 and CDR2 (germline): DFQATT, SNEGSKA (reference sequence). This CDR3 is 13 amino acids long. V was clipped by 6 bases and J by 2 bases, with 13 bases between them. CDR3 residues: CSAPLSPQETQYF. DNA of the CDR3: TGCAGTGCCCCTCTTAGCCCACAAGAGACCCAGTACTTC.